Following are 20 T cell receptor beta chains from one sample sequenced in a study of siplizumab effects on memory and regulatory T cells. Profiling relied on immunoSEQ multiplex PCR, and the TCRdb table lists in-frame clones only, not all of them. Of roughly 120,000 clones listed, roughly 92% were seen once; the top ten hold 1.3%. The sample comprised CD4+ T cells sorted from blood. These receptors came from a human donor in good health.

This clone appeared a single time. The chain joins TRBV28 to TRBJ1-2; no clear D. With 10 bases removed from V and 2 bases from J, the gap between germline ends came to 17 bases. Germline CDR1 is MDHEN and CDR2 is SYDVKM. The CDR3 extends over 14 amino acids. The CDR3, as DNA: TGTGCCACCGACGACGGACCTCCGAACTATGGCTACACCTTC. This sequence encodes CATDDGPPNYGYTF.

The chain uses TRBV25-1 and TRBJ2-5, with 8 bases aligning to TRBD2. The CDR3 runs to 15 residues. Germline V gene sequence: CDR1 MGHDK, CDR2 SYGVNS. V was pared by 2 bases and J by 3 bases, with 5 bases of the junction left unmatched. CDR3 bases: TGTGCCAGCAGTGAAAGGGTTAGCGGGAAAGAGACCCAGTACTTC. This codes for CASSERVSGKETQYF.

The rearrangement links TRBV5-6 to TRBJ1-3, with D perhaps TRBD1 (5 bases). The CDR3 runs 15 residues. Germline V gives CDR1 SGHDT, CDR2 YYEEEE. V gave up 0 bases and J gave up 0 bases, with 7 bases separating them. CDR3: CASSLATASGNTIYF. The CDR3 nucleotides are TGTGCCAGCAGCTTGGCGACAGCCTCTGGAAACACCATATATTTT.

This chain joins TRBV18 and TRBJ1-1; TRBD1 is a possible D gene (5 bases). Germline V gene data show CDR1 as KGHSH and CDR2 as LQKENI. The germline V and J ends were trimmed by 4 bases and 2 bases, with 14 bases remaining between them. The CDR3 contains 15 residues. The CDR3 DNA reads TGTGCCAGCTCACAACAGGAGAACCCTAACACTGAAGCTTTCTTT. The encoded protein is CASSQQENPNTEAFF.

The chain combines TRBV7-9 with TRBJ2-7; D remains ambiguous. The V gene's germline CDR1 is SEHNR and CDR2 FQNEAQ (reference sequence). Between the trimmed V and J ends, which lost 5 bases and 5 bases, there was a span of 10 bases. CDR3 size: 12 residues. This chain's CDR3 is CASSLRTHEQYF. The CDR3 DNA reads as TGTGCCAGCAGCCTCCGAACCCACGAGCAGTACTTC.

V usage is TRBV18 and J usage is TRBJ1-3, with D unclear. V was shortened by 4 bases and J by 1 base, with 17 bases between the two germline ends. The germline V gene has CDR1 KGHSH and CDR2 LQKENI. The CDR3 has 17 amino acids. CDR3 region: CASSLVSGSGSGNTIYF. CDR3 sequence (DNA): TGTGCCAGCTCACTGGTATCGGGGTCCGGGTCTGGAAACACCATATATTTT.

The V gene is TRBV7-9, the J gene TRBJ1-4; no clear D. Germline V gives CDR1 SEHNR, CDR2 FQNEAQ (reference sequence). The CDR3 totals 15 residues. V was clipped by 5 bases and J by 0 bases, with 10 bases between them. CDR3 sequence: CASSPLGATNEKLFF. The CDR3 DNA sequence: TGTGCCAGCAGCCCTCTTGGTGCAACTAATGAAAAACTGTTTTTT.

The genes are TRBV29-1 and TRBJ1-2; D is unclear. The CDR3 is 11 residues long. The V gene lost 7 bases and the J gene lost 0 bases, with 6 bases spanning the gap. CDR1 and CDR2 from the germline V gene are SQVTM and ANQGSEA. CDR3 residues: CSDRSNYGYTF. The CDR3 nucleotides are TGCAGCGACAGATCTAACTATGGCTACACCTTC. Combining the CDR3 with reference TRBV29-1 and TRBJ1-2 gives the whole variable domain SAVISQKPSRDICQRGTSLTIQCQVDSQVTMMFWYRQQPGQSLTLIATANQGSEATYESGFVIDKFPISRPNLTFSTLTVSNMSPEDSSIYLCSDRSNYGYTFGSGTRLTVV.

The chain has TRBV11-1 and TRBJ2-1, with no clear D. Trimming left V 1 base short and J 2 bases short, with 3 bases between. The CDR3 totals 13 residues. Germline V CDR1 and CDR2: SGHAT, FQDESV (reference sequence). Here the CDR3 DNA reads TGTGCCAGCAGCTTAGTAGCCTACAATGAGCAGTTCTTC. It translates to CASSLVAYNEQFF.

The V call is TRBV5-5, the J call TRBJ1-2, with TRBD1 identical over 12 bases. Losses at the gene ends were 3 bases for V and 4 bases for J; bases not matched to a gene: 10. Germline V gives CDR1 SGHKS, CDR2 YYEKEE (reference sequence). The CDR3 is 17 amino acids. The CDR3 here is CASSSPGQGAAGYGYTF. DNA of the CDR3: TGTGCCAGCAGCTCACCGGGACAGGGGGCAGCAGGCTATGGCTACACCTTC. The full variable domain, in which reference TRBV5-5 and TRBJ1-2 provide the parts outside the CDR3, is DAGVTQSPTHLIKTRGQQVTLRCSPISGHKSVSWYQQVLGQGPQFIFQYYEKEERGRGNFPDRFSARQFPNYSSELNVNALLLGDSALYLCASSSPGQGAAGYGYTFGSGTRLTVV.

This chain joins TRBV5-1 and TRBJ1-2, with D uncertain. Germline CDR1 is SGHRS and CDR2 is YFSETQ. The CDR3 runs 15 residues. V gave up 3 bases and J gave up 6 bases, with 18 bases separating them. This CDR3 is CASSWSPRVEDGYTF. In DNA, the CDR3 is TGCGCCAGCAGCTGGAGTCCAAGGGTGGAGGATGGCTACACCTTC.

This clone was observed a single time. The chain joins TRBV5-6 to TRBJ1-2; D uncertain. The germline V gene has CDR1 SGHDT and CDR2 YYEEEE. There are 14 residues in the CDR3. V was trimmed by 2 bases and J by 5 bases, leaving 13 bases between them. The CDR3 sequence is CASSLGRRPYGYTF. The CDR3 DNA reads TGTGCCAGCAGCTTAGGACGGCGACCTTATGGCTACACCTTC.

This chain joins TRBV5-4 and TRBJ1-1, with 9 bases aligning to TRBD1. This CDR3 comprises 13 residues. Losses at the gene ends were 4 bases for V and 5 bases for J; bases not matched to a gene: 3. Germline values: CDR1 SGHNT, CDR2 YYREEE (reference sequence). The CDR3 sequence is CASSRQGGTEAFF. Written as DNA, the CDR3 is TGTGCCAGCAGCCGACAGGGGGGGACTGAAGCTTTCTTT.

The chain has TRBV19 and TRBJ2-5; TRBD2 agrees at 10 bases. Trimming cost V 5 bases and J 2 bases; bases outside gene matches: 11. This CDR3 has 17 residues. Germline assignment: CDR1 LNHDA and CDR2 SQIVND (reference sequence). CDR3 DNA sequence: TGTGCCAGTAGTTGGGTCGGACTAGCGGAAGCACAAGAGACCCAGTACTTC. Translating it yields CASSWVGLAEAQETQYF.

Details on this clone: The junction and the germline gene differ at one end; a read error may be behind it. CDR3: CASSLFTSYEQYF. The CDR3 bases are TGTGCTAGCAGCTTGTTCACTAGTTACGAGCAGTACTTC. The gene calls are TRBV7-7 and TRBJ2-7, with a tentative D call TRBD2 (5 bases). The CDR3 sequence is 13 residues long. The germline V gene encodes CDR1 SSHAT and CDR2 FNYEAQ (reference sequence).

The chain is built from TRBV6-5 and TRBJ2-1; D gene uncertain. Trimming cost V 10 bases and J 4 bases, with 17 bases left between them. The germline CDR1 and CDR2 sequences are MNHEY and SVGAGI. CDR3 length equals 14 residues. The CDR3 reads CAIPPGLSYNEQFF. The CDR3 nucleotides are TGTGCCATTCCACCGGGCCTCTCTTACAATGAGCAGTTCTTC.

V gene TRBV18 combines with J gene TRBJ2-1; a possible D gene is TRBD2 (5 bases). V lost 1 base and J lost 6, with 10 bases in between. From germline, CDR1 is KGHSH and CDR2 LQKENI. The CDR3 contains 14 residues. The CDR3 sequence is CASSPQDRGNEQFF. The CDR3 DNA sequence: TGTGCCAGCTCACCACAGGACCGGGGCAATGAGCAGTTCTTC.

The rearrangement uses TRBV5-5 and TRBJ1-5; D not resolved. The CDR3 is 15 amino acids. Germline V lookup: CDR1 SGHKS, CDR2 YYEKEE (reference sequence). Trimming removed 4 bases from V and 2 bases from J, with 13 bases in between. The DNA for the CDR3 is TGTGCCAGCAGCATACGCCCGGACGGCAATCAGCCCCAGCATTTT. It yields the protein CASSIRPDGNQPQHF.

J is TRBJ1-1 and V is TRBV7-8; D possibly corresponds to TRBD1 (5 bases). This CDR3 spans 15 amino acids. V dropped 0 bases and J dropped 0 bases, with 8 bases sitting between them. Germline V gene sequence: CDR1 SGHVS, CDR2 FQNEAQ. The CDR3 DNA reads TGTGCCAGCAGCTTAGCCGGCAGGGTGAACACTGAAGCTTTCTTT. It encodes CASSLAGRVNTEAFF.

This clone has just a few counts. The CDR3 sequence: CASSEGWANQPQHF. The CDR3, as DNA: TGTGCCAGCAGCGAGGGCTGGGCCAATCAGCCCCAGCATTTT. The rearrangement uses TRBV5-6 and TRBJ1-5; the D is unclear. The CDR3 spans 14 residues. Germline CDR1 and CDR2: SGHDT and YYEEEE. Trimming removed 4 bases from V and 3 bases from J, with 11 bases in between.